The 21 T cell receptor beta chains below were found in one sample sequenced in a study of CD8 T cells in Susac syndrome. RNA was extracted with the RNeasy kit, and a quantity of about 0.45 to 1 ug was reverse transcribed using random hexamers. TCRdb fed the immunoSEQ multiplex PCR reads into MiXCR, producing one record per CDR3 protein. The sample records some 300,000 distinct CDR3 sequences, 65% to 90% being singletons. Sequenced: CD8+ T cells from PBMCs. These receptors all come from a human donor with multiple sclerosis.

The chain is built from TRBV4-1 and TRBJ1-3; a possible D gene is TRBD1 (5 bases). Trimming cost V 3 bases and J 0 bases, with 15 bases left between them. From germline, CDR1 is MGHRA and CDR2 YSYEKL. This CDR3 is 17 amino acids long. The DNA of the CDR3 is TGCGCCAGCAGCCAGGCGGACATCGCGAGCTCTGGAAACACCATATATTTT. Translating gives CASSQADIASSGNTIYF.

CDR3 DNA: TGTGCCAGCAGCAGTAGCGGGATCAACCCCCATAACGGTGAGCAGTTCTTC. As protein: CASSSSGINPHNGEQFF. This sequence joins TRBV21-1 and TRBJ2-1; the D call TRBD2 from the table was never checked on the DNA. TRBV21-1 is termed a pseudogene. There are 17 residues in the CDR3.

This clonotype was observed once. The chain is built from TRBV5-1 and TRBJ2-1; D not resolved. The CDR3 length is 11 residues. V shed 1 base and J shed 9 bases, with 5 bases lying between them. In germline, CDR1 is SGHRS, CDR2 YFSETQ. This CDR3 reads CASSLTAEQFF. The CDR3 DNA reads TGCGCCAGCAGCTTGACAGCTGAGCAGTTCTTC.

V and J are TRBV5-1 and TRBJ2-2; D is uncertain. The CDR3 runs to 16 residues. CDR1 is SGHRS and CDR2 is YFSETQ in the germline V gene. Trimming stripped 0 bases from V and 3 bases from J, with 12 bases between. The CDR3 DNA is TGCGCCAGCAGCTTGGTGGGCCCTAGGGACACCGGGGAGCTGTTTTTT. Translated: CASSLVGPRDTGELFF.

Only one count was recorded for this clonotype. The CDR3 nucleotides read TGTGCCAGCAGCCAAGATAGCGGGGTAGCCAAAAACATTCAGTACTTC. Protein sequence: CASSQDSGVAKNIQYF. This chain uses TRBV4-2 with TRBJ2-4, with 8 bases that match TRBD2. This CDR3 has 16 residues. V lost 0 bases, J lost 0 bases, and 1 base stayed unmatched. CDR1 LGHNA and CDR2 YNFKEQ come from the germline V gene.

The chain has TRBV6-5 and TRBJ2-5; 12 nucleotides agree with TRBD1. With 5 bases clipped from V and 5 bases from J, the junction kept 6 bases outside the gene matches. This CDR3 has 15 amino acids. Per germline, CDR1 MNHEY and CDR2 SVGAGI. CDR3 bases: TGTGCCAGCAGTCAGGGACAGGGGGCATCCGAGACCCAGTACTTC. It translates to CASSQGQGASETQYF.

The chain recombines TRBV7-8 with TRBJ2-1, with TRBD1 as a possible D gene (6 bases). Germline V gene data show CDR1 as SGHVS and CDR2 as FQNEAQ. The CDR3 contains 14 residues. The V end was cut by 5 bases, the J end by 7 bases, with 15 bases between. The CDR3 nucleotides read TGTGCCAGCAGCGGGGGCCACATAGAGAATGAGCAGTTCTTC. Amino acid sequence: CASSGGHIENEQFF.

V and J are TRBV28 and TRBJ2-2; D may be TRBD2 (5 bases). Per the germline V gene, CDR1 is MDHEN and CDR2 is SYDVKM. V was trimmed by 7 bases and J by 2 bases, leaving 14 bases between them. This CDR3 is built from 15 residues. The CDR3 spells CASTLDYSNTGELFF. As DNA, the CDR3 is TGTGCCAGCACCCTCGACTATTCTAACACCGGGGAGCTGTTTTTT.

This clonotype was seen once. The chain links TRBV28 to TRBJ2-6; a weak D match, TRBD2 (5 bases). The germline CDR1 and CDR2 sequences are MDHEN and SYDVKM. V was clipped by 7 bases and J by 0 bases, with 13 bases between them. The CDR3 loop spans 16 amino acids. The CDR3 loop is CASTPVRVSGANVLTF. In DNA form, the CDR3 reads TGTGCCAGCACCCCCGTGAGGGTCTCTGGGGCCAACGTCCTGACTTTC.

The chain uses TRBV7-9 and TRBJ2-3, with no clear D. The length of the CDR3 is 15 residues. CDR1 is SEHNR, CDR2 FQNEAQ, per germline (reference sequence). The V end lost 3 bases, the J end lost 0 bases, and 10 bases lay between the germline ends. CDR3 loop: CASSFGRGSTDTQYF. The CDR3, as DNA: TGTGCCAGCAGCTTTGGAAGAGGCAGCACAGATACGCAGTATTTT. Based on the CDR3 plus reference TRBV7-9 and TRBJ2-3, the full variable domain is DTGVSQNPRHKITKRGQNVTFRCDPISEHNRLYWYRQTLGQGPEFLTYFQNEAQLEKSRLLSDRFSAERPKGSFSTLEIQRTEQGDSAMYLCASSFGRGSTDTQYFGPGTRLTVL.

This chain links TRBV15 with TRBJ2-1, with D perhaps TRBD2 (5 bases). Looked up from germline, CDR1 is LNHNV and CDR2 is YYDKDF (reference sequence). The V gene lost 5 bases and the J gene lost 4 bases, with 15 bases spanning the gap. This CDR3 has 15 residues. CDR3 in DNA: TGTGCCACCAGCCCAGCGGACCTCGAGTACAATGAGCAGTTCTTC. This gives the protein CATSPADLEYNEQFF.

Details on this clonotype: At one of its ends the junction is not consistent with the germline gene, which may arise from a read error. This chain links TRBV7-2 with TRBJ2-7; tentatively, D is TRBD1 (5 bases). The germline gives CDR1 SGHTA, CDR2 FQGNSA. This CDR3 spans 14 amino acids. CDR3 sequence reads: CASGFVTDSYEQYF. CDR3 nucleotide sequence: TGTGCCAGCGGCTTCGTGACAGACAGCTACGAGCAGTACTTC.

This clonotype was detected only once. The chain is built from TRBV10-3 and TRBJ2-2; D gene ambiguous. The CDR3 is 14 amino acids. From germline, CDR1 is ENHRY and CDR2 SYGVKD. Trimming removed 6 bases at V and 6 bases at J, with 14 bases between. CDR3 coding DNA: TGTGCCATCAGAGTCACTGTTCTTCCCGGGGAGCTGTTTTTT. It codes for CAIRVTVLPGELFF.

In its sample, this clonotype was seen a few times. V and J are TRBV4-2 and TRBJ2-3, with D hard to call. V was pared by 4 bases and J by 2 bases, with 10 bases between. Looked up from germline, CDR1 is LGHNA and CDR2 is YNFKEQ. CDR3 length equals 14 residues. CDR3 in amino acids: CASSPLAVTDTQYF. The CDR3 DNA follows: TGTGCCAGCAGCCCACTGGCAGTCACAGATACGCAGTATTTT.

The genes are TRBV4-1 and TRBJ2-7; 10 bases match TRBD2. Trimming cost V 0 bases and J 2 bases; bases outside gene matches: 4. The CDR3 consists of 16 residues. Germline CDR1 reads MGHRA; CDR2 reads YSYEKL. This CDR3 is CASSQDFLAGAYEQYF. In DNA, the CDR3 is TGCGCCAGCAGCCAAGATTTCCTAGCGGGAGCCTACGAGCAGTACTTC.

This chain connects TRBV30 to TRBJ2-7, with a weak D call TRBD2 (5 bases). CDR3 length equals 11 residues. Germline V lookup: CDR1 GTSNPN, CDR2 SVGIG (reference sequence). Trimming stripped 5 bases from V and 6 bases from J, with 11 bases between. This CDR3 is CAWGITSEQYF. In DNA, the CDR3 is TGTGCCTGGGGTATAACTAGCGAGCAGTACTTC.

The chain couples TRBV7-9 to TRBJ2-7; 9 bases are a match to TRBD1. CDR3 length: 15 residues. The germline CDR1 and CDR2 sequences are SEHNR and FQNEAQ (reference sequence). V trimming: 4 bases; J trimming: 3 bases; junction bases outside the gene matches: 7. In nucleotides, the CDR3 is TGTGCCAGCAGCTCGCCTCGGGACAGGGACTACGAGCAGTACTTC. It encodes CASSSPRDRDYEQYF.

V and J are TRBV28 and TRBJ2-3, with 12 positions matching TRBD2. This CDR3 comprises 15 residues. Germline V CDR1 and CDR2: MDHEN, SYDVKM. V shed 9 bases and J 1 base; nucleotides not matched to a gene: 5. The CDR3 region is CARPSGRAGTDTQYF. The CDR3 coding sequence is TGTGCCAGACCTAGCGGGAGGGCTGGCACAGATACGCAGTATTTT.

The chain couples TRBV6-2 or TRBV6-3 to TRBJ1-6; no firm D call. The germline gives CDR1 MNHEY, CDR2 SVGEGT. Trimming removed 2 bases at V and 4 bases at J, with 9 bases between. The CDR3 length is 15 residues. CDR3 bases: TGTGCCAGCAGTTACGGTCCGGAATATAATTCACCCCTCCACTTT. It codes for CASSYGPEYNSPLHF.

This clonotype was seen only once. V is TRBV30 and J is TRBJ2-5; the D is unclear. The ends were cut back, 2 bases at V and 5 bases at J, with 9 bases in the middle. From germline, CDR1 is GTSNPN and CDR2 SVGIG (reference sequence). The length of the CDR3 is 12 residues. CDR3 region: CAWSPAGETQYF. The CDR3 DNA reads as TGTGCCTGGAGTCCCGCTGGGGAGACCCAGTACTTC.

This clonotype showed up many times. The CDR3 bases are TGTGCCAGCAGTCCGGGACTAGCGGCCTACGAGCAGTACTTC. Residues: CASSPGLAAYEQYF. The J gene is TRBJ2-7, the V gene TRBV3-1; 11 nucleotides agree with TRBD2. Germline-derived CDR1 and CDR2 are LGHDT and YNNKEL (reference sequence). The CDR3 is made up of 14 amino acids. V was clipped by 6 bases and J by 2 bases; unmatched bases: 3.